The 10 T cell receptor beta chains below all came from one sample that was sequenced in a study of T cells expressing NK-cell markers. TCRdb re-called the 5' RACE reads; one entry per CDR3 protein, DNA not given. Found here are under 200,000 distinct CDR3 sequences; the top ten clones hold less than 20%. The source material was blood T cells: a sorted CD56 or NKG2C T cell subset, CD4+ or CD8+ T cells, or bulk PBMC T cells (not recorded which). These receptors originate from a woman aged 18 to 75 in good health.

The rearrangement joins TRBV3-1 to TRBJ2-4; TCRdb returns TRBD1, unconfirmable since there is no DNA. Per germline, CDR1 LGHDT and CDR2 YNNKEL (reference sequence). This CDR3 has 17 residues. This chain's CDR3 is CASSQATQALAKNIQYF. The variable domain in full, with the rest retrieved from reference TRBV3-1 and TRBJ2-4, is DTAVSQTPKYLVTQMGNDKSIKCEQNLGHDTMYWYKQDSKKFLKIMFSYNNKELIINETVPNRFSPKSPDKAHLNLHINSLELGDSAVYFCASSQATQALAKNIQYFGAGTRLSVL.

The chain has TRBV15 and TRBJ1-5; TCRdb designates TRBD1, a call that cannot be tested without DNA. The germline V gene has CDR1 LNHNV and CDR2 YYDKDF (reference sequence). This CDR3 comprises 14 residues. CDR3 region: CATLRQGMGQPQHF.

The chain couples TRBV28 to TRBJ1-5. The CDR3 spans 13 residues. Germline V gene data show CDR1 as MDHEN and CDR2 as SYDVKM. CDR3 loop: CASSSVVGQPQHF.

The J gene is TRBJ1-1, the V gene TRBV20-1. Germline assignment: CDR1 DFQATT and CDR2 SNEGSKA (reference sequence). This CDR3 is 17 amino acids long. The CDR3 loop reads CSAFLTAGRGPNTEAFF.

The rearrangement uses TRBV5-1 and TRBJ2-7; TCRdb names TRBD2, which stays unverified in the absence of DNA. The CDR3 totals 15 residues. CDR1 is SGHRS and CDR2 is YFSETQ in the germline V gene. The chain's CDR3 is CASSVKRDSTVEQYF.

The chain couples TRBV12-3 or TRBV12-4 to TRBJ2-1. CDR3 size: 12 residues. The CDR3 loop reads CASSLRQNEQFF.

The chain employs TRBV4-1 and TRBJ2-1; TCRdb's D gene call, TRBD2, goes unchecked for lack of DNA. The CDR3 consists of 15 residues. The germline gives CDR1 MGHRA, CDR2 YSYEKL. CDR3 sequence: CASSQASIAVYEQFF.

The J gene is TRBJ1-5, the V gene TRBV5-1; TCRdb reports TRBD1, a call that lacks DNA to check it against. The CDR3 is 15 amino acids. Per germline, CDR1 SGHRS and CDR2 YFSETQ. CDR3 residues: CASSETGQPNQPQHF.

The CDR3 spells CASSPDRPGPKRGGELFF. V is TRBV12-3 or TRBV12-4 and J is TRBJ2-2; TCRdb reports TRBD2, a call that lacks DNA to check it against. The CDR3 consists of 18 residues.

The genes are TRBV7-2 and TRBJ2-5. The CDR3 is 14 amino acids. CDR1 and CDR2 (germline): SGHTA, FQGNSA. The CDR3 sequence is CASSLHGVEETQYF.